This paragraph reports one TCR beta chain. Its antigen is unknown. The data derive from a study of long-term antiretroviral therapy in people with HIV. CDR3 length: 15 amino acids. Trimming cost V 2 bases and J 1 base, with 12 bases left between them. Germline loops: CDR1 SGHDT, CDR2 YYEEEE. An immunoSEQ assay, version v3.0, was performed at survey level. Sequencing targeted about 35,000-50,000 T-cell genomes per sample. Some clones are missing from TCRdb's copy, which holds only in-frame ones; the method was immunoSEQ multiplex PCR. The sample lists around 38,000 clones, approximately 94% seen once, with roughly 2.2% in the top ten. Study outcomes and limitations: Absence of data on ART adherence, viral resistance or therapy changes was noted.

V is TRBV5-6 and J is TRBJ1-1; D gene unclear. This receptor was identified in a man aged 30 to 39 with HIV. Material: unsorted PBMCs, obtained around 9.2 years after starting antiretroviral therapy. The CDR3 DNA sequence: TGTGCCAGCAGCTTATTAGAATATAGGAACACTGAAGCTTTCTTT. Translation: CASSLLEYRNTEAFF.